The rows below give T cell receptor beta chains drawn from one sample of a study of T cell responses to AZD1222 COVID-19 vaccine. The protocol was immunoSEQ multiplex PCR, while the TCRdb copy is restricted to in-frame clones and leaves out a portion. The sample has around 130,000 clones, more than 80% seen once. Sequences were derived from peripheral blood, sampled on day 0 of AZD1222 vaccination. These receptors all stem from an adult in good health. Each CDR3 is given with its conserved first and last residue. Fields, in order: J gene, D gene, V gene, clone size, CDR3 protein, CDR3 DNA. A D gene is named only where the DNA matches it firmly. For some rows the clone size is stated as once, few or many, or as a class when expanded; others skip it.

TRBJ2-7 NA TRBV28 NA CASSLGGRGGNEQYF TGTGCCAGCAGTTTAGGTGGCAGGGGAGGGAACGAGCAGTACTTC
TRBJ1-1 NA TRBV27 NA CASSYTPGTEAFF TGTGCCAGCAGTTACACCCCCGGGACGGAAGCTTTCTTT
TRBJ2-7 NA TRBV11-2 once CASSTPGASVYEQYF TGTGCCAGCAGCACCCCAGGGGCTAGTGTCTACGAGCAGTACTTC
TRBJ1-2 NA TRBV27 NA CASSLKGGRLYGYTF TGTGCCAGCAGTTTGAAGGGAGGTCGGCTCTATGGCTACACCTTC
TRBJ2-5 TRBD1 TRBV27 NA CASRRILWAGGAETQYF TGTGCCAGCAGGAGGATATTATGGGCAGGGGGTGCGGAGACCCAGTACTTC
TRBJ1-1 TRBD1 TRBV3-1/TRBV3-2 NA CASSQDPLARDRPMTGAFF TGTGCCAGCAGCCAAGATCCTCTCGCCCGGGACAGGCCAATGACAGGGGCTTTCTTT
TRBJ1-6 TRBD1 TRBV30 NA CAWVPGQARSPLHF TGTGCCTGGGTCCCTGGACAGGCAAGATCACCCCTCCACTTT
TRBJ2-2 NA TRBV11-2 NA CASSPYRPDTGELFF TGTGCCAGCAGCCCCTACCGACCGGACACCGGGGAGCTGTTTTTT
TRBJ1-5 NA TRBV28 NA CASSILGQTSNQPQHF TGTGCCAGCAGTATACTAGGACAAACGAGCAATCAGCCCCAGCATTTT
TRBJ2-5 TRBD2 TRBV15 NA CATSRDRFRLAAETQYF TGTGCCACCAGCAGAGATCGGTTTAGGCTAGCGGCAGAGACCCAGTACTTC
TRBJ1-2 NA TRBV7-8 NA CASSSRVAGREDGYTF TGTGCCAGCAGCTCTCGGGTGGCTGGACGGGAGGATGGCTACACCTTC
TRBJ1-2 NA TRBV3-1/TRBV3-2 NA CASSQGDRQTHGYTF TGTGCCAGCAGCCAAGGAGATCGACAGACCCATGGCTACACCTTC
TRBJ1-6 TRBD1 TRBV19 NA CASRTTGAPNSPLHF TGTGCCAGTCGTACCACAGGGGCACCAAATTCACCCCTCCACTTT
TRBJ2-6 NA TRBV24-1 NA CANGGGRGPSGANVLTF TGTGCCAACGGGGGGGGCAGGGGGCCCTCTGGGGCCAACGTCCTGACTTTC
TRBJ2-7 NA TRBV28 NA CASIPLSSGSTGSSYEQYF TGTGCCAGCATCCCTCTTTCATCAGGGTCAACGGGGAGCTCCTACGAGCAGTACTTC
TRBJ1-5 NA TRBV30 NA CAWSDTYHQPQHF TGTGCCTGGAGTGACACCTATCATCAGCCCCAGCATTTT
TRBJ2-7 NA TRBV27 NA CASSFDRLNPRYAEQYF TGTGCCAGCAGTTTTGACAGGCTTAACCCCCGGTATGCCGAGCAGTACTTC
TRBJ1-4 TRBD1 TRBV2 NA CASSGRARMTGTAGEKLFF TGTGCCAGCAGTGGTCGGGCACGTATGACCGGGACAGCTGGGGAAAAACTGTTTTTT
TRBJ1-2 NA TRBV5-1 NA CASSLTDWADLYGYTF TGCGCCAGCAGCTTGACTGATTGGGCAGACCTCTATGGCTACACCTTC
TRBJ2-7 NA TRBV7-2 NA CASSTGGSYEQYF TGTGCCAGCAGTACTGGGGGCTCCTACGAGCAGTACTTC
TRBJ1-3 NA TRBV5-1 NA CAPFYRTNTIYF TGCGCCCCCTTCTACCGGACAAACACCATATATTTT
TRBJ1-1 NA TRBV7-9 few CASTIPGVSDTEAFF TGTGCCAGCACCATTCCAGGGGTGTCGGACACTGAAGCTTTCTTT
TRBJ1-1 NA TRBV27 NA CASRSWVLMNTEAFF TGTGCCAGCAGATCTTGGGTACTTATGAACACTGAAGCTTTCTTT
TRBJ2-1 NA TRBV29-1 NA CSVDGGAPGGGGNEQFF TGCAGCGTTGACGGGGGAGCGCCCGGAGGAGGGGGCAATGAGCAGTTCTTC
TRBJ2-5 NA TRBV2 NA CASSGETQYF TGTGCCAGCAGCGGAGAGACCCAGTACTTC
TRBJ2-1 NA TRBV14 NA CASSQVTAQTQQFF TGTGCCAGCAGCCAAGTAACAGCCCAAACCCAGCAGTTCTTC
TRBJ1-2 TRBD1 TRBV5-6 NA CASSASGDRERNGYTF TGTGCCAGCAGCGCTAGTGGGGACAGGGAGCGAAATGGCTACACCTTC
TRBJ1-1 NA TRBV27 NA CASSLLGGPEAFF TGTGCCAGCAGTTTACTTGGGGGGCCGGAGGCTTTCTTT
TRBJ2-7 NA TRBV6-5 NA CASSFLGGEQYF TGTGCCAGCAGTTTCCTAGGTGGTGAGCAGTACTTC
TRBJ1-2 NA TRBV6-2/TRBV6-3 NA CASSTPGKGGYTF TGTGCCAGCAGCACCCCGGGGAAGGGCGGCTACACCTTC
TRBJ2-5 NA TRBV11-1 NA CASSLVGGSPQETQYF TGTGCCAGCAGCTTAGTTGGAGGCTCCCCCCAAGAGACCCAGTACTTC
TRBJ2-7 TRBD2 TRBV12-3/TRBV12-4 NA CASSLSGGEQYF TGTGCCAGCAGTCTTTCGGGAGGGGAGCAGTACTTC
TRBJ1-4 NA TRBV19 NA CASALRGTNEKLFF TGTGCCAGTGCATTGAGGGGCACTAATGAAAAACTGTTTTTT
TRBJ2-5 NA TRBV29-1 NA CSVEGSHQETQYF TGCAGCGTTGAAGGATCCCATCAAGAGACCCAGTACTTC
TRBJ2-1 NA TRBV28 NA CASSFLNEQFF TGTGCCAGCAGTTTTTTAAATGAGCAGTTCTTC
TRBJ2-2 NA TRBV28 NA CASSPLNTGELFF TGTGCCAGCAGTCCATTGAACACCGGGGAGCTGTTTTTT
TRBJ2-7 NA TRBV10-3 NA CAINDGSSYEQYF TGTGCCATCAATGACGGTAGCTCCTACGAGCAGTACTTC
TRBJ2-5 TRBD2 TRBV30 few CAWSEGSGGQETQYF TGTGCCTGGAGTGAAGGGAGCGGGGGTCAAGAGACCCAGTACTTC
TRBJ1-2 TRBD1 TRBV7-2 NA CASSAQGPRGSYTF TGTGCCAGCAGCGCACAGGGGCCGCGGGGGAGCTACACCTTC